This T cell receptor (beta chain) was sequenced for a study of CD8 T cells in ankylosing spondylitis (dated by TCRdb to between 2016 and 2019). Describing the broader study: The study profiled T cell receptor beta repertoires in healthy donors and ankylosing spondylitis patients to find disease-linked TCR variants. In total, the full study cohort was made up of roughly 110 healthy donors and some 26 ankylosing spondylitis patients. Samples of peripheral blood were taken, and for ankylosing spondylitis patients, synovial fluid was collected as well. Broader findings and caveats from the paper: In peripheral blood, the disease-linked clones were found at relatively low frequencies and had a CD8+ phenotype. Some motif variants were previously reported in synovial fluid and blood of reactive arthritis patients, suggesting common disease-initiation mechanisms. A TCR beta motif made up of about eight highly homologous amino acid variants appeared to be characteristic of blood from ankylosing spondylitis patients. The disease-linked clones were reported to be significantly enriched in matched synovial fluid samples from ankylosing spondylitis patients.

This clonotype has ten or more counts. Which antigen it targets is not known. No qualities accompany the bases; no much larger clone lies one base away. The sequencing machine was an Illumina HiSeq 2500. TCR beta libraries were prepared by quantitative 5'-RACE with molecular barcodes. In the source study's methods: To identify disease-linked TCR variants, a new computational method was used, one built on a probabilistic model of VDJ rearrangement. TCRdb applied fastp at Q25 and MiXCR to the public reads, then kept only in-frame beta chains. A single entry per CDR3 protein holds the most common genes and DNA from its merged rows. It is TCRdb's table, rather than the study itself, that gives the V and J calls and clone size. This sample lists around 480,000 distinct CDR3 sequences; over 15% were detected once. Just over 1% of the sample belongs to the ten largest clones. Measured from the cysteine to the phenylalanine, the CDR3 is 14 residues long. Of all the DNA, just the CDR3 is kept, 42 bases in frame from base 1. The germline ends are 15 bases apart after V is trimmed by 8 bases and J by 5 bases. Based on the germline V gene, the CDR1 and CDR2 sequences are MNHNS and SASEGT.

The receptor chain draws on TRBV6-1 and TRBJ2-2; the D gene cannot be named for sure. The sequenced sample consisted of blood, either unsorted or a sorted T cell fraction (not recorded which). The TCR comes from a male donor with ankylosing spondylitis. The DNA is as follows: TGTGCCAGCGGAACCGGGTTGATTACCGGGGAGCTGTTTTTT. Translated, it reads CASGTGLITGELFF.